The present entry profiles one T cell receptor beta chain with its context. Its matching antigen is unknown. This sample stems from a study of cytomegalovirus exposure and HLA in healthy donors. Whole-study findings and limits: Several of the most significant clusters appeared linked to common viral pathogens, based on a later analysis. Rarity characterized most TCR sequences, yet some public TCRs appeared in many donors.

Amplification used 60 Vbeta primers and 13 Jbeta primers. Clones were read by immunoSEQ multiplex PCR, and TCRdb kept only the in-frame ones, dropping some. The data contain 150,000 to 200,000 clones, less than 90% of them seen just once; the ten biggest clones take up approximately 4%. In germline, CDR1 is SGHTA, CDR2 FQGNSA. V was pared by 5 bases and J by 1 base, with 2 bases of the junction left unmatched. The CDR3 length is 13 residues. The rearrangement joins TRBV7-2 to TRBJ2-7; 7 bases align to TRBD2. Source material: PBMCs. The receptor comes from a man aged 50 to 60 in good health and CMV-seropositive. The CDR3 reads CASSVGRSYEQYF. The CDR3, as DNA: TGTGCCAGCAGCGTCGGGAGGTCCTACGAGCAGTACTTC.